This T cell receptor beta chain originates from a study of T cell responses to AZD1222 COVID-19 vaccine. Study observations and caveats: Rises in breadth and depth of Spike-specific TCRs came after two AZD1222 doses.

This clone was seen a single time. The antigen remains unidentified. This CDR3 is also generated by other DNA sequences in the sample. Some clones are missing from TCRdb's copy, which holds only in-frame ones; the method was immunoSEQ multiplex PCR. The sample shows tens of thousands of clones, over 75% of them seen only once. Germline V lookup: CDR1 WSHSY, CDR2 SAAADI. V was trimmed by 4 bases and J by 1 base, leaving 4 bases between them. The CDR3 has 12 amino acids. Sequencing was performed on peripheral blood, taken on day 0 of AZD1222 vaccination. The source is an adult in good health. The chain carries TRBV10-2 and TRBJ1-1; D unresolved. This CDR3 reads CASSGGNTEAFF. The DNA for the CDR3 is TGCGCCAGCAGTGGGGGGAACACTGAAGCTTTCTTT.